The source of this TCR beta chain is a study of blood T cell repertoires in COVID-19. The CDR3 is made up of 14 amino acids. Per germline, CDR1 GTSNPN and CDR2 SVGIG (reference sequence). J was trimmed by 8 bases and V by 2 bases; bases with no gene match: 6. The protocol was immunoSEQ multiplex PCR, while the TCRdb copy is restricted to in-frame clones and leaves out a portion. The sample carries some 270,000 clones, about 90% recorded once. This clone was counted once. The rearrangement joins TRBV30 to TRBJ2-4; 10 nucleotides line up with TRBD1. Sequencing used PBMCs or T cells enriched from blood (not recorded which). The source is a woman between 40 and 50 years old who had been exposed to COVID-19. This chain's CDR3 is CAWSTSGTGDIQYF. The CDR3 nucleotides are TGTGCCTGGAGTACCTCCGGGACAGGGGACATTCAGTACTTC.